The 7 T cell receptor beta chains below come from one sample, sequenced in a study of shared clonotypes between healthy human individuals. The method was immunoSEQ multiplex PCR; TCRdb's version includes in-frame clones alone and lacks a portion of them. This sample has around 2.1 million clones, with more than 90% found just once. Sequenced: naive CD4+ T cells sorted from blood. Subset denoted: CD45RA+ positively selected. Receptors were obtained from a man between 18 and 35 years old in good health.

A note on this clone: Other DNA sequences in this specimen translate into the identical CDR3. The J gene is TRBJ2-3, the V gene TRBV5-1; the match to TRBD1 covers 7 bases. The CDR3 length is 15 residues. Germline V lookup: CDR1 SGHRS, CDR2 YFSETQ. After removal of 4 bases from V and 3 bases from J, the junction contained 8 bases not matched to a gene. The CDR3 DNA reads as TGCGCCAGCAGCATCCAGGGGGATGGGACAGATACGCAGTATTTT. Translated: CASSIQGDGTDTQYF.

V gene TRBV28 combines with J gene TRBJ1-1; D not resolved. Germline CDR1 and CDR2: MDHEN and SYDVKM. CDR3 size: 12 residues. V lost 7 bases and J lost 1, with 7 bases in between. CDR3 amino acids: CASNTANTEAFF. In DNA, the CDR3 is TGTGCCAGCAATACGGCGAACACTGAAGCTTTCTTT.

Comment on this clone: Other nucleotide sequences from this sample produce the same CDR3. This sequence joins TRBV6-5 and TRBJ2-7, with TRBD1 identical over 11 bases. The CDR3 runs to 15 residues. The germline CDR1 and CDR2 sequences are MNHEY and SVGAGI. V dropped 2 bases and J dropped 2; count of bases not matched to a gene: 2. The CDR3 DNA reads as TGTGCCAGCAGTTACCGGGACAGGGGGGCCTACGAGCAGTACTTC. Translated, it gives CASSYRDRGAYEQYF.

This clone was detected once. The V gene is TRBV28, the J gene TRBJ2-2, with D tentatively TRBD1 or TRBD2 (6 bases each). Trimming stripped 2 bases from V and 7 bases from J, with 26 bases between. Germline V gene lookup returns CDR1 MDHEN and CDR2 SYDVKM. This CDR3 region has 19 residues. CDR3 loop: CASSLGRWGTTGQVGELFF. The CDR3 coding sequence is TGTGCCAGCAGTTTAGGGAGGTGGGGGACCACAGGGCAGGTCGGGGAGCTGTTTTTT.

CDR3 sequence (DNA): TGTGCCAGCAGCGGACAGGGACTGGGCTACACCTTC. Protein sequence: CASSGQGLGYTF. This chain connects TRBV5-4 to TRBJ1-2; TRBD1 matches 8 bases. The CDR3 is 12 residues long. After removal of 4 bases from V and 8 bases from J, the junction contained 4 bases not matched to a gene. Germline values: CDR1 SGHNT, CDR2 YYREEE (reference sequence).

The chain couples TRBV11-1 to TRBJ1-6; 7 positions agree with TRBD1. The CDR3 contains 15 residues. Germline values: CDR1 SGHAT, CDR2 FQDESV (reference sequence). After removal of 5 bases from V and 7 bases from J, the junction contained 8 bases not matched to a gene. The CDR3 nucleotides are TGTGCCAGCAGCGACTCGACAGGGCAGAATTCACCCCTCCACTTT. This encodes CASSDSTGQNSPLHF.

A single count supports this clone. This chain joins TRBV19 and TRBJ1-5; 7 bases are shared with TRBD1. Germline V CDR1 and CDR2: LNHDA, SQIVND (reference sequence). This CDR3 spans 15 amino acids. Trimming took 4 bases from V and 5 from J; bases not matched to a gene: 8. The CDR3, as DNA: TGTGCCAGTAGTACGGGACAGATTCTTTATCAGCCCCAGCATTTT. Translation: CASSTGQILYQPQHF. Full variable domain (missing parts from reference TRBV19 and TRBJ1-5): DGGITQSPKYLFRKEGQNVTLSCEQNLNHDAMYWYRQDPGQGLRLIYYSQIVNDFQKGDIAEGYSVSREKKESFPLTVTSAQKNPTAFYLCASSTGQILYQPQHFGDGTRLSIL.